This T cell receptor beta chain was observed in a study of blood T cell repertoires in COVID-19. The overall study: Sites across the United States, Italy and Spain contributed samples from acute and convalescent COVID-19.

V lost 0 bases, J lost 5 bases, and 14 bases lay in between. The germline gives CDR1 LGHDT, CDR2 YNNKEL (reference sequence). The CDR3 is 16 amino acids. Libraries were prepared by immunoSEQ multiplex PCR; TCRdb keeps only in-frame clonotypes and omits some of them. This sample has approximately 200,000 clones, with 85% to 90% found just once. The V gene is TRBV3-1 (or the pseudogene TRBV3-2), the J gene TRBJ1-5; no definite D call. Sequencing was performed on PBMCs or T cells enriched from blood (not recorded which). This clonotype was sampled from a woman in her 40s with acute COVID-19. The CDR3 region is CASSQDLGQIHQPQHF. DNA of the CDR3: TGTGCCAGCAGCCAAGATCTTGGGCAAATCCATCAGCCCCAGCATTTT.